Listed below are T cell receptor beta chains from one sample, sequenced in a study of neoadjuvant anti-PD-1 for oral cavity cancer. TCRdb's table, derived via immunoSEQ multiplex PCR, lists solely in-frame clones and lacks some. Of around 7,200 clones listed, 48% were seen once; the top ten hold approximately 10%. The sample in question was tumor tissue, obtained before nivolumab (anti-PD-1) treatment. The source is a person aged 40 to 85 with oral cavity squamous cell carcinoma. Both conserved end residues are part of each CDR3. A D gene is named only where the DNA matches it firmly. A clone size is listed for some rows: how often the clone was seen (once, few, many), or a class if it is expanded.

J	D	V	size	DNA	CDR3
TRBJ2-7	TRBD2	TRBV29-1	.	TGCAGCGTTGTGGCGGGGGGGCCCTACGAGCAGTACTTC	CSVVAGGPYEQYF
TRBJ2-1	.	TRBV5-4	.	TGTGCCAGCAGCTTCGACAGGAGCTCCTACAATGAGCAGTTCTTC	CASSFDRSSYNEQFF
TRBJ2-7	.	TRBV4-1	few	TGCGCCAGCAGCTCCGACGGCGGTCGAGGGAGACCCTACGAGCAGTACTTC	CASSSDGGRGRPYEQYF
TRBJ2-3	TRBD1	TRBV5-1	.	TGCGCCAGCAGCTTGAGTACGGGACAGGGGTTAGATACGCAGTATTTT	CASSLSTGQGLDTQYF
TRBJ2-7	.	TRBV7-9	.	TGTGCCAGCAGCCCTCCCCTTTCCGAGCAGTACTTC	CASSPPLSEQYF
TRBJ1-3	.	TRBV30	few	TGTGCCTGGAGCGCCATCTCCCGGGCTGGAAACACCATATATTTT	CAWSAISRAGNTIYF
TRBJ1-1	.	TRBV28	medium-sized	TGTGCCAGCAGTTTTATGAGGATCCCCCCATCGAACACTGAAGCTTTCTTT	CASSFMRIPPSNTEAFF
TRBJ1-3	.	TRBV7-9	.	TGTGCCAGCAGCTGGGGGGAAACAGGGTTGTATGGAAACACCATATATTTT	CASSWGETGLYGNTIYF
TRBJ2-3	TRBD2	TRBV28	.	TGTGCCAGCAGTTTTGGGTCTAGCGGAAGCACAGATACGCAGTATTTT	CASSFGSSGSTDTQYF
TRBJ2-5	TRBD2	TRBV5-4	.	TGTGCCAGCACCCCCGGGGGGGGCCAAGAGACCCAGTACTTC	CASTPGGGQETQYF
TRBJ1-2	.	TRBV20-1	.	TGCAGTGCTAGGCCGAACTATGGCTACACCTTC	CSARPNYGYTF
TRBJ1-5	.	TRBV28	.	TGTGCCAGCAGTTTCCCCGACACTAGCAATCAGCCCCAGCATTTT	CASSFPDTSNQPQHF
TRBJ2-2	.	TRBV19	once	TGTGCCAGTAGTATAGGACCCGGGGAGCTGTTTTTT	CASSIGPGELFF
TRBJ1-4	TRBD1	TRBV4-2	.	TGTGCCAGCAGCCCGAGCGGGACAGGGAATGAAAAACTGTTTTTT	CASSPSGTGNEKLFF
TRBJ1-1	.	TRBV15	.	TGTGCCACCAGCAGGGAGAGACTGGCGGGAGCTTTCTTT	CATSRERLAGAFF
TRBJ1-3	.	TRBV2	.	TGTGCCAGCATTGGAGTGCAGGGTAGTGGAAACACCATATATTTT	CASIGVQGSGNTIYF
TRBJ2-7	.	TRBV7-6	.	TGTGCCAGCAGCTCCCCCGGATCCTACGAGCAGTACTTC	CASSSPGSYEQYF
TRBJ2-7	.	TRBV2	few	TGTGCCAGCTACCTAGGACGTGGGACCTACGAGCAGTACTTC	CASYLGRGTYEQYF
TRBJ2-5	TRBD1	TRBV28	.	TGTGCCAGCAGAAGACAGGGCAGTAAAGAGACCCAGTACTTC	CASRRQGSKETQYF
TRBJ2-7	.	TRBV2	.	TGTGCCAGCAGCCCTTGGTCGGGCTACGAGCAGTACTTC	CASSPWSGYEQYF
TRBJ2-3	.	TRBV2	few	TGTGCCAGCAGTGCCGAGAGCACAGATACGCAGTATTTT	CASSAESTDTQYF
TRBJ1-2	.	TRBV25-1	.	TGTGCCAGCAGTGAAACGGGGACACTAGCTTCGGATGGCTACACCTTC	CASSETGTLASDGYTF
TRBJ1-2	.	TRBV28	few	TGTGCCAGCAGTTTATCTGGGGGTCCTAACTATGGCTACACCTTC	CASSLSGGPNYGYTF
TRBJ1-5	.	TRBV19	few	TGTGCCAGTCCCACCTGGGGGCATAGCAATCAGCCCCAGCATTTT	CASPTWGHSNQPQHF
TRBJ2-2	.	TRBV4-2	.	TGTGCCAGCAGCCAAGATCCGACTAGTTCCGGGGAGCTGTTTTTT	CASSQDPTSSGELFF
TRBJ2-2	TRBD2	TRBV27	.	TGTGCCAGCAGTCCACTAGCGGGAGGTGAGACCGGGGAGCTGTTTTTT	CASSPLAGGETGELFF
TRBJ2-7	.	TRBV6-5	.	TGTGCCAGCAGTTACTCGACCCCTAGCTCCTACGAGCAGTACTTC	CASSYSTPSSYEQYF
TRBJ2-1	TRBD1	TRBV6-5	.	TGTGCCAGCACCTCCGGGACAGGGGGCTTGGGTGAGCAGTTCTTC	CASTSGTGGLGEQFF
TRBJ2-3	.	TRBV27	.	TGTGCCAGCAGTTACTCGACTAGTGATACGCAGTATTTT	CASSYSTSDTQYF
TRBJ1-4	.	TRBV7-9	few	TGTGCCAGCAGCTTTCCATCGACAACTAATGAAAAACTGTTTTTT	CASSFPSTTNEKLFF
TRBJ2-2	TRBD2	TRBV7-9	.	TGTGCCAGCAGCCAAGTATTCAGCGGGAGTTTGAACACCGGGGAGCTGTTTTTT	CASSQVFSGSLNTGELFF
TRBJ2-1	TRBD1	TRBV29-1	.	TGCAGCGTTTTCCGGGACAGGGGACAGTTCTTC	CSVFRDRGQFF
TRBJ2-7	.	TRBV7-9	.	TGTGCCAGCAGCTTCCGGGACTTCACCTACGAGCAGTACTTC	CASSFRDFTYEQYF
TRBJ2-3	.	TRBV19	.	TGTGCCAGTAGCCGGACAGCTAGCACAGATACGCAGTATTTT	CASSRTASTDTQYF
TRBJ2-1	TRBD1	TRBV10-1	.	TGCGCCAGCAGGGACAGGGAGTGTTGCTCCTACAATGAGCAGTTCTTC	CASRDRECCSYNEQFF
TRBJ2-7	TRBD1	TRBV2	few	TGTGCCAGCAGGCGGACAGGACCCTACGAGCAGTACTTC	CASRRTGPYEQYF
TRBJ2-1	TRBD2	TRBV10-3	.	TGTGCCACCACTCTTCAAGCGGGAGTAGCCAATGAGCAGTTCTTC	CATTLQAGVANEQFF
TRBJ2-5	.	TRBV10-3	.	TGTGCCATCAGTGAGTCGGCCCAAGAGACCCAGTACTTC	CAISESAQETQYF
TRBJ2-7	.	TRBV5-1	.	TGCGCCAGCAGCTTGGAAACGGGAATTGGAGGGGAGCAGTACTTC	CASSLETGIGGEQYF
TRBJ2-2	.	TRBV19	.	TGTGCCAGTAGTATCTCCCAGGGGAGGAACACCGGGGAGCTGTTTTTT	CASSISQGRNTGELFF
TRBJ1-5	TRBD1	TRBV28	.	TGTGCCAGCGTCCGGGACAGGGGGACTCAGCCCCAGCATTTT	CASVRDRGTQPQHF
TRBJ2-3	.	TRBV28	.	TGTGCCAGCAGAGAGACTAGCACAGATACGCAGTATTTT	CASRETSTDTQYF
TRBJ2-3	TRBD2	TRBV2	.	TGTGCCAGCAGTGAAGGCCTAGCGGGAGGGAGGGGAACAGATACGCAGTATTTT	CASSEGLAGGRGTDTQYF
TRBJ2-1	TRBD2	TRBV9	few	TGTGCCAGCAGCGTAGGTGGACTAGCGGCGTACAATGAGCAGTTCTTC	CASSVGGLAAYNEQFF
TRBJ2-5	.	TRBV4-1	.	TGCGCCAGCAGCCCCGCGGACAGCCAAGAGACCCAGTACTTC	CASSPADSQETQYF
TRBJ2-1	.	TRBV28	.	TGTGCCAGCAGTTTATCGAGTCCGGGACTGCGCAATGAGCAGTTCTTC	CASSLSSPGLRNEQFF
TRBJ2-7	.	TRBV30	.	TGTGCCTGGAGTGTACCCAGTGGGGACCCCCTCTACGAGCAGTACTTC	CAWSVPSGDPLYEQYF
TRBJ1-3	.	TRBV6-5	few	TGTGCCAGCAGACCCTTAGCCAGGGAGTGGAACACCATATATTTT	CASRPLAREWNTIYF
TRBJ1-2	.	TRBV5-1	.	TGCGCCAGCAGCGTCTCAGACTATGGCTACACCTTC	CASSVSDYGYTF
TRBJ2-1	TRBD1	TRBV7-9	.	TGTGCCAGCAGCCCAACGACAGGGTGGGATGAGCAGTTCTTC	CASSPTTGWDEQFF
TRBJ1-2	.	TRBV11-2	.	TGTGCCAGCAGCACAACAGGGTATTATGGCTACACCTTC	CASSTTGYYGYTF
TRBJ1-3	.	TRBV29-1	.	TGCAGCGTTGCACAGGACTCTGGAAACACCATATATTTT	CSVAQDSGNTIYF
TRBJ1-5	.	TRBV4-2	.	TGTGCCAGCAGCTTGGAGGCCCAAGCGAGGCAGCCCCAGCATTTT	CASSLEAQARQPQHF
TRBJ2-3	.	TRBV2	few	TGTGCCAGCCGCTTTGGAGGGTTTTCAGATACGCAGTATTTT	CASRFGGFSDTQYF
TRBJ1-2	.	TRBV9	once	TGTGCCAGCTCCGCCGGGGACTCAGCTAACTATGGCTACACCTTC	CASSAGDSANYGYTF
TRBJ1-1	TRBD1	TRBV5-6	few	TGTGCCAGCAGCTTTGTAGGACAGGCAACTGAAGCTTTCTTT	CASSFVGQATEAFF
TRBJ2-7	TRBD1	TRBV7-9	.	TGTGCCAGCAGCTCCACCCGGGACAGAGGGAGCGAGCAGTACTTC	CASSSTRDRGSEQYF
TRBJ1-3	.	TRBV15	.	TGTGCCACCAGCAGGAACAGGGTAGCAGGAAACACCATATATTTT	CATSRNRVAGNTIYF
TRBJ1-1	.	TRBV4-1	.	TGCGCCAGCAGCCCCGGAGGGAGTAACACTGAAGCTTTCTTT	CASSPGGSNTEAFF